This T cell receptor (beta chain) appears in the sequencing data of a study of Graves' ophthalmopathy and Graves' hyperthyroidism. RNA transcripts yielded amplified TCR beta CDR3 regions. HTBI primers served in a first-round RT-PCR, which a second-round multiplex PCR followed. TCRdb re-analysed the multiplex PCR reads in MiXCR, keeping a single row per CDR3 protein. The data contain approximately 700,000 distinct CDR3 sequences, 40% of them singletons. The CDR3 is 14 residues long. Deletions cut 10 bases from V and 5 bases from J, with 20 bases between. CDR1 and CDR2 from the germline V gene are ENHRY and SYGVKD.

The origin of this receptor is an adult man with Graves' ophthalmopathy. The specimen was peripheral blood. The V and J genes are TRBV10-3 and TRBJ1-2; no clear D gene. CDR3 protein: CASTFKGLWYGYTF. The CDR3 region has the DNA TGTGCCAGCACGTTTAAGGGATTATGGTATGGCTACACCTTC.